This paragraph covers one T cell receptor (beta chain) sequence. Its cognate antigen is unknown. The data are from a study of T cell repertoires in ileal Crohn's disease. Study information: Thiopurines (fewer than 12) or anti-TNF agents (roughly 18) were given postoperatively to about half. Around 0.55 micrograms of biopsy DNA per sample underwent TCRB immunosequencing. The study, taken as a whole, reports: Compared with CD4 T cells, sorted CD8 cells carried more expanded clones. Every patient over 26.8% clonality showed endoscopic recurrence.

The CDR3 spans 14 residues. The V segment lost 2 bases and the J segment 6 bases; nucleotides outside the gene matches: 6. Looked up from germline, CDR1 is GTSNPN and CDR2 is SVGIG (reference sequence). The sample's time point: inflamed ileum from the surgical specimen. TCRdb's table, derived via immunoSEQ multiplex PCR, lists solely in-frame clones and lacks some. The sample contains 12,000 to 15,000 clones, roughly 80% of which appear only once. The TCR sequence derives from an adult with Crohn's disease. The V gene is TRBV30, the J gene TRBJ2-3; 9 bases are a match to TRBD2. What was sequenced was ileal tissue. The CDR3 DNA sequence: TGTGCCTGGAGTCACGGCGGGGGGGAGGATACGCAGTATTTT. Amino acid sequence: CAWSHGGGEDTQYF.